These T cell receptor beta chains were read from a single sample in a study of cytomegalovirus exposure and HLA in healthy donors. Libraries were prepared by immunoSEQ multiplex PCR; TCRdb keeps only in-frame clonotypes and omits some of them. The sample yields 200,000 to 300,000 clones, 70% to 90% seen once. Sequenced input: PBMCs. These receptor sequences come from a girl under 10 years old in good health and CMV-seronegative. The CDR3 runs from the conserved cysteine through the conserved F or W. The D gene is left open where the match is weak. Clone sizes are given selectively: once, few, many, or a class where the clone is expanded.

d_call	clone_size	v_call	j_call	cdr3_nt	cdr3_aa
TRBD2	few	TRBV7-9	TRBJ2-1	TGTGCCAGCAGCAAACTAGCGGGAAAGAGGAATGAGCAGTTCTTC	CASSKLAGKRNEQFF
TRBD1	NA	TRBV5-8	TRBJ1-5	TGTGCCAGCAGCCATTGGGGGGACAGGGGGAATCAGCCCCAGCATTTT	CASSHWGDRGNQPQHF
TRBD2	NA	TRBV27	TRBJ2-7	TGTGCCAGCAGCCCTAGCGGGAGGGTCTCCTACGAGCAGTACTTC	CASSPSGRVSYEQYF
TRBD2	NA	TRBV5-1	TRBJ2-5	TGCGCCAGCAGGAGTAGCGGGGGGAAAGAGACCCAGTACTTC	CASRSSGGKETQYF
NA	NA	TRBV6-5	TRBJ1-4	TGTGCCAGCAGACCTAGAGGGACAACTAATGAAAAACTGTTTTTT	CASRPRGTTNEKLFF
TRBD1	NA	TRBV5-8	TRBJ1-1	TGTGCCAGCAGCTTGGGTTACAGCCAGGGGGGGAACACTGAAGCTTTCTTT	CASSLGYSQGGNTEAFF
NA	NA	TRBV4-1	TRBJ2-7	TGCGCCAGCAGCCACTCTTTGACTACCAGGAGCTCCTACGAGCAGTACTTC	CASSHSLTTRSSYEQYF
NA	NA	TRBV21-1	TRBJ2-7	TGTGCCAGCAGCAACAGGGCTTCCTACGAGCAGTACTTC	CASSNRASYEQYF
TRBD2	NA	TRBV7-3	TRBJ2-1	TGTGCCAGCAGCTTAAAGCCCTGGGCTGGACTAGCGGGGGGCTCCTACAATGAGCAGTTCTTC	CASSLKPWAGLAGGSYNEQFF
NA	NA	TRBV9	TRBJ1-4	TGTGCCAGCAGCGTAAAGCCCCAAGAAACTAATGAAAAACTGTTTTTT	CASSVKPQETNEKLFF
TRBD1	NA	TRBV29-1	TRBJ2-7	TGCAGCGTATCCGGGACAGGCCTCTACGAGCAGTACTTC	CSVSGTGLYEQYF
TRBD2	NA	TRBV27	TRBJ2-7	TGTGCCAGCAGTTTTCGCGGGAGGAGGGACGAGCAGTACTTC	CASSFRGRRDEQYF
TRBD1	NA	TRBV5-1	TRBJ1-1	TGCGCCAGCAGCCCTGGACAGGGTTTGAACACTGAAGCTTTCTTT	CASSPGQGLNTEAFF
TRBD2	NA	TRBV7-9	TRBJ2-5	TGTGCCAGCATCAAAAGCGGGAGTGGGGAGACCCAGTACTTC	CASIKSGSGETQYF
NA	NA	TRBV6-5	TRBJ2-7	TGTGCCAGCAGTTACGGTCGGGGTACCTACGAGCAGTACTTC	CASSYGRGTYEQYF
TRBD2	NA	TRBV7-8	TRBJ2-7	TGTGCCAGCAGCTTAGGGACTAGCGGGGTCTCCTACGAGCAGTACTTC	CASSLGTSGVSYEQYF
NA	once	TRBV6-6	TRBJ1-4	TGTGCCAGCAGTTACGGAGGACCTGCAACTAATGAAAAACTGTTTTTT	CASSYGGPATNEKLFF
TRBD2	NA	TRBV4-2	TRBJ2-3	TGTGCCAGCAGCCAAGCCCGGACTAGCGGAGGCACAGATACGCAGTATTTT	CASSQARTSGGTDTQYF
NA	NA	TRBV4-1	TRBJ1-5	TGCGCCAGCAGCCAATATAGCAATCAGCCCCAGCATTTT	CASSQYSNQPQHF
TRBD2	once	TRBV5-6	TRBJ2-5	TGTGCCAGCAGCTTTGGACTAGGGGAGACCCAGTACTTC	CASSFGLGETQYF
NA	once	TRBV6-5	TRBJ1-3	TGTGCCAGCAGGCGCCTCGGGGGGGTCAACACCATATATTTT	CASRRLGGVNTIYF
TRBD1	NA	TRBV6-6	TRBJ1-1	TGTGCCAGCAGTTCCCAGGGGGCCGTGTACACTGAAGCTTTCTTT	CASSSQGAVYTEAFF
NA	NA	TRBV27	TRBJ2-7	TGTGCCAGCAGTTTATCCCCCGCCGGCGAGCAGTACTTC	CASSLSPAGEQYF
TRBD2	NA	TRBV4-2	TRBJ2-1	TGTGCCAGCAGCCTCAGACTAGCGGGGAATTACAATGAGCAGTTCTTC	CASSLRLAGNYNEQFF
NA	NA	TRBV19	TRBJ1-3	TGTGCCAGTAGTATAGGGGACTCCTCTGGAAACACCATATATTTT	CASSIGDSSGNTIYF
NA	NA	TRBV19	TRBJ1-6	TGTGCCAGTAGTGGACAGATTCATAATTCACCCCTCCACTTT	CASSGQIHNSPLHF